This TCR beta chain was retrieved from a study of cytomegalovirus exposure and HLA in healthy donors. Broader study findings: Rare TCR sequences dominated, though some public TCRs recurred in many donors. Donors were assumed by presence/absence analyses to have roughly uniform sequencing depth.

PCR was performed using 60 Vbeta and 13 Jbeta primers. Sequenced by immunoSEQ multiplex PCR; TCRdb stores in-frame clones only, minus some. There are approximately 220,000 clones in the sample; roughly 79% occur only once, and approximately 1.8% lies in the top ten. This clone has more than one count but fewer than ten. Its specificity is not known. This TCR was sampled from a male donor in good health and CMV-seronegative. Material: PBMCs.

The CDR3 DNA follows: TGTGCCAGCAGTGAAACTGGGCACAGCTCCTACGAGCAGTACTTC. This codes for CASSETGHSSYEQYF. The chain employs TRBV2 and TRBJ2-7; D ambiguous. Trimming stripped 2 bases from V and 0 bases from J, with 11 bases between. The CDR3 has 15 amino acids. Germline V gene data show CDR1 as SNHLY and CDR2 as FYNNEI. Combining the CDR3 with reference TRBV2 and TRBJ2-7 gives the whole variable domain EPEVTQTPSHQVTQMGQEVILRCVPISNHLYFYWYRQILGQKVEFLVSFYNNEISEKSEIFDDQFSVERPDGSNFTLKIRSTKLEDSAMYFCASSETGHSSYEQYFGPGTRLTVT.